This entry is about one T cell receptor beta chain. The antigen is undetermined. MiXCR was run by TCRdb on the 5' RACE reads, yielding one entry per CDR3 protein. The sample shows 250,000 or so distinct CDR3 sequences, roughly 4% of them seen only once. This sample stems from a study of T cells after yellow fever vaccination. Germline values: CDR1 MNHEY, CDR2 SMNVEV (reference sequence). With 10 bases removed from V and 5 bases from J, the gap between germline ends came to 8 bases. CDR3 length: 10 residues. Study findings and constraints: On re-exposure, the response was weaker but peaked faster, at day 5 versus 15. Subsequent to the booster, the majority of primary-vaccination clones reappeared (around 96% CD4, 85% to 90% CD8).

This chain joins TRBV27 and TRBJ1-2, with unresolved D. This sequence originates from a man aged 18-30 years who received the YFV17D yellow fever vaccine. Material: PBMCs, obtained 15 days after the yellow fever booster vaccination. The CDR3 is CANTKYGYTF. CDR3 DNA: TGTGCCAACACGAAGTATGGCTACACCTTC.